This T cell receptor beta chain was observed in a study of cytomegalovirus exposure and HLA in healthy donors. Losses at the gene ends were 4 bases for V and 3 bases for J; bases not matched to a gene: 5. The germline gives CDR1 MNHEY, CDR2 SVGAGI. The CDR3 consists of 15 residues. Though probably carrying unrecorded immune exposures, donors were nominally healthy at sampling. PCR amplification relied on 60 Vbeta primers (plus 13 Jbeta primers). Sequencing was performed with immunoSEQ multiplex PCR; in TCRdb, only in-frame clones are kept and a portion is missing. Here the sample spans 85,000 to 130,000 clones, about a tenth being singletons. Worth noting for this clone: Its antigen is not identified.

Points from the study as a whole: Cytomegalovirus status, reportedly, was diagnosed with high specificity and sensitivity by the classifier. Versus the approximately 670-donor mean, an Asian-associated ancestry cluster reportedly showed fewer N-insertions in a later analysis. CMV serostatus was the only recorded immune exposure for donors.

This rearrangement joins TRBV6-5 to TRBJ1-5; 8 bases line up with TRBD1. Source material: PBMCs. This TCR came from a man between 35 and 55 years old in good health and CMV-seropositive. The CDR3 nucleotides read TGTGCCAGCAGTTTGCAGACAGGGGTCAATCAGCCCCAGCATTTT. This encodes CASSLQTGVNQPQHF.